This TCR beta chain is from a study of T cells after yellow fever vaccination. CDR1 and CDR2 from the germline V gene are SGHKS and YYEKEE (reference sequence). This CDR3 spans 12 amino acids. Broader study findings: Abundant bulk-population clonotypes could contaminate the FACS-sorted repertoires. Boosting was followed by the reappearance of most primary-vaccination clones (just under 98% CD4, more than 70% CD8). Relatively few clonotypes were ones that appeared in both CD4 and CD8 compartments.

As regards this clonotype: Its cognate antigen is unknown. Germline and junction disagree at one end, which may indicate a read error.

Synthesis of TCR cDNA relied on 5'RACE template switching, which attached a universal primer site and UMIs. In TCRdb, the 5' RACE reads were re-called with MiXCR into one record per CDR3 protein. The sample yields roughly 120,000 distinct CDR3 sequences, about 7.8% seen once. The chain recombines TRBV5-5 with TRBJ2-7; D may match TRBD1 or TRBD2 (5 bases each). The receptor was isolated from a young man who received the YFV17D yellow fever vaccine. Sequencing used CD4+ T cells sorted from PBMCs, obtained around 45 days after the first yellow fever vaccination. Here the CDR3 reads CASSLGLTLGDF. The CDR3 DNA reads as TGTGCCAGCAGCCTCGGGCTTACCCTGGGGGACTTC.